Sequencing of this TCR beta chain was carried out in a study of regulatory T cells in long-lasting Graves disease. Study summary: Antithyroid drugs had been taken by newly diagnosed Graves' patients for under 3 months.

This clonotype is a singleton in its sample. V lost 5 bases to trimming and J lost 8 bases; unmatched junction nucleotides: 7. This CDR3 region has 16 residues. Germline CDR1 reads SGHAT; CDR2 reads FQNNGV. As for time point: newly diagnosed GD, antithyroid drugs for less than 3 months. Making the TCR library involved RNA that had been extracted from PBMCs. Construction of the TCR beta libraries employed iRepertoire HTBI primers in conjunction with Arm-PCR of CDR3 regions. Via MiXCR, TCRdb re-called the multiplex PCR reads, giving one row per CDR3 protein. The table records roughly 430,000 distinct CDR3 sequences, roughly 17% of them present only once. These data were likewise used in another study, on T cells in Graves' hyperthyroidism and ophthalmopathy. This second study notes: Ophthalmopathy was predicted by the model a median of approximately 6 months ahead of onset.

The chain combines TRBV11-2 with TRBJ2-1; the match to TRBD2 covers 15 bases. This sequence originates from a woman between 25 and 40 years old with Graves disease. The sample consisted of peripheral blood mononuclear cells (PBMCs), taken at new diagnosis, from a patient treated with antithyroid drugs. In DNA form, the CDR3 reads TGTGCCAGCAGCCTTGGACTAGCGGGAGGGCCCTATGAGCAGTTCTTC. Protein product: CASSLGLAGGPYEQFF.